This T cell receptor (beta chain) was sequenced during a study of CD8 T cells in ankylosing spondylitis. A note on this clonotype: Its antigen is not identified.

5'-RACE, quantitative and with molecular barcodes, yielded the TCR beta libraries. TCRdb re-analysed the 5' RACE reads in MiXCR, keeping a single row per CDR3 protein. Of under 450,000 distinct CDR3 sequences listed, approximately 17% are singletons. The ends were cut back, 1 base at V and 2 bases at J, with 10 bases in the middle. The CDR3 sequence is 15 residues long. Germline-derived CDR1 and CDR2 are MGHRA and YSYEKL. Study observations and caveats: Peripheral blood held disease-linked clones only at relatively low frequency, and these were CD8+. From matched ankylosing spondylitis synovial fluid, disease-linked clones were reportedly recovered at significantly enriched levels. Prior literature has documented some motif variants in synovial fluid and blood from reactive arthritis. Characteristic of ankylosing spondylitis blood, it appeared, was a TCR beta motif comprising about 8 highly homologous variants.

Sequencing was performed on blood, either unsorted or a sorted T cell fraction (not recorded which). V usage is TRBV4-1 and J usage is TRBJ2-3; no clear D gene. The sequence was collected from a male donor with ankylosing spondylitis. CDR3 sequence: CASSQGTTHTDTQYF. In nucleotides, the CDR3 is TGCGCCAGCAGCCAAGGGACGACCCACACAGATACGCAGTATTTT.